A selection of T cell receptor beta chains follows, all from one sample in a study of shared clonotypes between healthy human individuals. Clones were sequenced by immunoSEQ multiplex PCR, and TCRdb holds only the in-frame ones, with some missing. Among around 300,000 clones listed, around nine tenths were seen once. Sequencing input: memory CD8+ T cells sorted from blood. The receptors stem from a man aged 18 to 30 in good health. CDR3s include the opening cysteine and the closing phenylalanine or tryptophan. The order of the fields is CDR3 protein, CDR3 DNA, J gene, V gene, clone size, D gene. D genes are given only for firm matches. A clone size is listed for some rows: how often the clone was seen (once, few, many), or a class if it is expanded.

CASSPGLAGGLGSYNEQFF TGTGCCAGCAGCCCGGGACTAGCGGGGGGTTTGGGCTCCTACAATGAGCAGTTCTTC TRBJ2-1 TRBV7-8 - TRBD2
CASSGRAGYEQYF TGCGCCAGCAGCGGCAGGGCTGGGTACGAGCAGTACTTC TRBJ2-7 TRBV4-1 - -
CASSVRSEGRNEQYF TGTGCCAGCAGCGTAAGAAGCGAGGGGAGGAACGAGCAGTACTTC TRBJ2-7 TRBV9 - -
CASTDTATPGNTIYF TGTGCCAGCACCGATACCGCAACTCCTGGAAACACCATATATTTT TRBJ1-3 TRBV6-5 - -
CAISSREGERGSYEQYF TGTGCCATCAGTTCCCGCGAAGGCGAGCGGGGGTCCTACGAGCAGTACTTC TRBJ2-7 TRBV10-3 - TRBD2
CASSLGDEQYF TGTGCCAGCAGCTTGGGTGACGAGCAGTACTTC TRBJ2-7 TRBV5-6 - -
CASSLLAGQETQYF TGTGCCAGCAGCTTGTTGGCAGGACAAGAGACCCAGTACTTC TRBJ2-5 TRBV5-8 once -
CASSRLTSSGEVQYF TGTGCCAGCAGCCGACTGACTAGCTCCGGGGAGGTTCAGTACTTC TRBJ2-4 TRBV2 - TRBD2
CASSLAGGPRTEAFF TGTGCCAGCAGCTTGGCCGGGGGGCCACGGACTGAAGCTTTCTTT TRBJ1-1 TRBV5-8 - -
CASSWSGQGLNSPLHF TGTGCCAGCAGCTGGTCCGGACAGGGCCTTAATTCACCCCTCCACTTT TRBJ1-6 TRBV11-1 - TRBD1
CASSIRLAGGLGDEQFF TGTGCCAGCAGCATCCGGCTAGCGGGAGGGCTAGGCGATGAGCAGTTCTTC TRBJ2-1 TRBV11-2 - TRBD2
CASSLSTSGVGSYNEQFF TGTGCCAGCAGCCTGTCGACTAGCGGGGTTGGATCCTACAATGAGCAGTTCTTC TRBJ2-1 TRBV5-6 - TRBD2
CASSYSGFTGELFF TGTGCCAGCAGTTACTCGGGGTTCACCGGGGAGCTGTTTTTT TRBJ2-2 TRBV6-5 - -
CASSDGGADTQYF TGTGCCAGCAGCGACGGGGGGGCGGATACGCAGTATTTT TRBJ2-3 TRBV9 - TRBD2
CASSYGADYEQYF TGTGCCAGCAGTTACGGGGCAGACTACGAGCAGTACTTC TRBJ2-7 TRBV6-6 - -
CAWSVEEETQYF TGTGCCTGGAGTGTAGAAGAAGAGACCCAGTACTTC TRBJ2-5 TRBV30 - -
CASSDGTGDHEQYF TGTGCCAGCAGCGACGGGACAGGGGACCACGAGCAGTACTTC TRBJ2-7 TRBV11-3 - TRBD1
CASSSTGGDYEQYF TGTGCCAGCAGCTCTACAGGGGGCGACTACGAGCAGTACTTC TRBJ2-7 TRBV7-9 - TRBD1
CASSPVAYNQETQYF TGTGCCAGCAGCCCAGTAGCATATAACCAAGAGACCCAGTACTTC TRBJ2-5 TRBV11-2 - -
CASSRASVQVGRRNEQYF TGTGCCAGCAGTCGCGCTTCCGTACAGGTGGGGCGTCGGAACGAGCAGTACTTC TRBJ2-7 TRBV27 - -
CASSYSSIGPAGYTF TGTGCCAGCAGTTACAGTTCTATCGGTCCGGCTGGCTACACCTTC TRBJ1-2 TRBV27 - -
CASSLTEGVTQYF TGTGCCAGCAGCTTAACGGAGGGGGTGACCCAGTACTTC TRBJ2-5 TRBV7-9 - -
CASSERTTLTGELFF TGTGCCAGCAGTGAAAGGACTACCCTCACCGGGGAGCTGTTTTTT TRBJ2-2 TRBV25-1 - -
CASSLEPVTETQYF TGCGCCAGCAGCTTGGAGCCAGTAACGGAGACCCAGTACTTC TRBJ2-5 TRBV5-1 - -
CASRAGAYEQYF TGTGCCAGCAGGGCGGGAGCCTACGAGCAGTACTTC TRBJ2-7 TRBV25-1 many TRBD2
CATSPRISLNYGYTF TGTGCCACCAGCCCTCGGATTTCCCTTAACTATGGCTACACCTTC TRBJ1-2 TRBV15 - -
CSVEDGGSGITSYEQYF TGCAGCGTTGAAGATGGAGGAAGCGGGATTACCTCCTACGAGCAGTACTTC TRBJ2-7 TRBV29-1 - TRBD2
CASSPRRGESTGELFF TGTGCCAGCTCACCAAGGAGAGGGGAGTCCACCGGGGAGCTGTTTTTT TRBJ2-2 TRBV18 - -
CASTDNTEAFF TGCGCCAGCACCGACAACACTGAAGCTTTCTTT TRBJ1-1 TRBV10-2 - -
CASSSGLADEQYF TGTGCCAGCAGCTCCGGACTAGCGGACGAGCAGTACTTC TRBJ2-7 TRBV7-9 - TRBD2
CASSDSGTPPDTQYF TGCGCCAGCAGTGATAGCGGGACCCCCCCAGATACGCAGTATTTT TRBJ2-3 TRBV10-1 - TRBD2
CASSVYPQGSGYGYTF TGTGCCAGCAGCGTATATCCCCAGGGAAGTGGCTATGGCTACACCTTC TRBJ1-2 TRBV9 once -
CASSLDLAGGSYEQYF TGTGCCAGCAGCTTAGATTTGGCGGGAGGGTCCTACGAGCAGTACTTC TRBJ2-7 TRBV11-2 once TRBD2
CASSLEGTSGTDTQYF TGTGCCAGCAGCTTAGAGGGGACTAGCGGCACAGATACGCAGTATTTT TRBJ2-3 TRBV7-2 few TRBD2
CASSLIGINEQFF TGCGCCAGCAGTCTCATCGGGATAAATGAGCAGTTCTTC TRBJ2-1 TRBV10-2 once -
CASSQDPGGNEQYF TGCGCCAGCAGCCAAGATCCCGGGGGGAACGAGCAGTACTTC TRBJ2-7 TRBV4-1 - TRBD2
CASSYPEGNTIYF TGTGCCAGCAGTTACCCGGAGGGAAACACCATATATTTT TRBJ1-3 TRBV6-5 - -
CARDSGTPILNTEAFF TGTGCCAGGGACTCCGGGACACCAATTCTGAACACTGAAGCTTTCTTT TRBJ1-1 TRBV5-8 - -
CASRTGANEQFF TGTGCCAGCAGGACTGGGGCCAATGAGCAGTTCTTC TRBJ2-1 TRBV27 - -
CASSQDRLAGHQKQYF TGCGCCAGCAGCCAAGATAGACTAGCGGGACATCAAAAGCAGTACTTC TRBJ2-7 TRBV4-3 - TRBD2
CASSSGTASYNEQFF TGTGCCAGCAGCTCCGGGACAGCCTCCTACAATGAGCAGTTCTTC TRBJ2-1 TRBV7-9 - TRBD1
CASSQAQGYEQYF TGCGCCAGCAGCCAAGCCCAGGGCTACGAGCAGTACTTC TRBJ2-7 TRBV4-3 - -
CASSLGSWAGRSYEQYF TGTGCCAGCAGCTTAGGTAGTTGGGCAGGGCGCTCCTACGAGCAGTACTTC TRBJ2-7 TRBV11-2 once -
CASSVEGGTGPYEQYF TGTGCCAGCAGCGTAGAGGGCGGGACAGGACCATACGAGCAGTACTTC TRBJ2-7 TRBV13 - TRBD1
CASSESIRGKDTQYF TGCGCCAGCAGTGAGTCGATCCGGGGGAAGGATACGCAGTATTTT TRBJ2-3 TRBV10-1 - -
CASSGTEQPVETQYF TGTGCCAGCAGTGGTACAGAGCAACCCGTAGAGACCCAGTACTTC TRBJ2-5 TRBV6-1 many -
CARSLLAGLKETQYF TGTGCCAGAAGCTTACTAGCGGGACTCAAAGAGACCCAGTACTTC TRBJ2-5 TRBV5-3 - TRBD2
CASTPQGEAGELFF TGTGCCAGCACGCCACAAGGGGAAGCCGGGGAGCTGTTTTTT TRBJ2-2 TRBV13 - -
CASSLLLNTEAFF TGTGCCAGCAGTTTATTGCTGAACACTGAAGCTTTCTTT TRBJ1-1 TRBV28 - -
CASSPSPNEQFF TGCGCCAGCAGCCCTAGCCCCAATGAGCAGTTCTTC TRBJ2-1 TRBV4-1 many -
CASSLRLAGGSVGELFF TGCGCCAGCAGCTTGCGGCTAGCGGGGGGCTCGGTCGGGGAGCTGTTTTTT TRBJ2-2 TRBV5-1 - TRBD2
CASSFGTSYEQYF TGTGCCAGCAGCTTCGGGACTTCCTACGAGCAGTACTTC TRBJ2-7 TRBV11-2 - -
CATSRVTGKVGGQYF TGTGCCACCAGCAGAGTTACAGGTAAGGTAGGGGGCCAGTACTTC TRBJ2-5 TRBV15 - -
CASSSPGGAANTGELFF TGTGCCAGCAGCTCACCCGGGGGGGCTGCGAACACCGGGGAGCTGTTTTTT TRBJ2-2 TRBV13 few TRBD2
CASSQATGGRSDEQYF TGCGCCAGCAGCCAAGCGACAGGGGGCAGGTCAGACGAGCAGTACTTC TRBJ2-7 TRBV4-1 - TRBD1